This is a list of T cell receptor beta chains from one sample in a study of naive and memory T cell subsets. MiXCR was run by TCRdb on the UMI-ligation and nested PCR reads, yielding one entry per CDR3 protein. The sample holds some 150,000 distinct CDR3 sequences; approximately 15% are singletons and the top ten take about 0.14%. Source material: naive CD4+ T cells from blood. The receptors stem from a human donor in good health. Both conserved end residues are part of each CDR3. The D gene is left open where the match is weak. Where a row states a size, it is once, few, many or the class of an expanded clone; other rows omit it.

D gene,V gene,J gene,clone size,CDR3 DNA,CDR3 protein
NA,TRBV5-1,TRBJ1-1,few,TGCGCCAGCAGCTTTAACAGGAACACTGAAGCTTTCTTT,CASSFNRNTEAFF
NA,TRBV6-2/TRBV6-3,TRBJ2-2,many,TGTGCCAGCAGATTACTGGGACGGACGAACACCGGGGAGCTGTTTTTT,CASRLLGRTNTGELFF
NA,TRBV6-2/TRBV6-3,TRBJ2-2,few,TGTGCCAGCAGCCCAACGTTAGGTGACGGGGGACACCGAAACACCGGGGAGCTGTTTTTT,CASSPTLGDGGHRNTGELFF
NA,TRBV15,TRBJ1-2,few,TGTGCCACCAGCAGAGTCGACTCGGGGTGGGGATATGGCTACACCTTC,CATSRVDSGWGYGYTF
NA,TRBV7-9,TRBJ2-2,few,TGTGCCAGCACCCTCAAGGTAGCGCTCGCGAACACCGGGGAGCTGTTTTTT,CASTLKVALANTGELFF
TRBD1,TRBV29-1,TRBJ2-1,NA,TGCAGCGTCAAGGGGGCGCTGGGTAATGAGCAGTTCTTC,CSVKGALGNEQFF
TRBD1,TRBV2,TRBJ1-1,NA,TGTGTCACGACACAGGGGGCCTACTCGAACACTGAAGCTTTCTTT,CVTTQGAYSNTEAFF
TRBD2,TRBV12-3/TRBV12-4,TRBJ2-1,NA,TGTGCCAGCAGTTTGAGGACTAGCCCCAACAATGAGCAGTTCTTC,CASSLRTSPNNEQFF
TRBD2,TRBV27,TRBJ2-2,NA,TGTGCCAGCAGTTTCTATCCCCCTAGCGGGAGCAACACCGGGGAGCTGTTTTTT,CASSFYPPSGSNTGELFF
NA,TRBV10-3,TRBJ2-7,NA,TGTGCCATCAGGGGAACCGGGACAATATCCTACGAGCAGTACTTC,CAIRGTGTISYEQYF
NA,TRBV3-1,TRBJ2-1,NA,TGTGCCAGCAGCCAAGATCCAGGCATTAAGCAGTTCTTC,CASSQDPGIKQFF
NA,TRBV12-3/TRBV12-4,TRBJ1-5,few,TGTGCCAGCAGTTTAGGACAGGCCAACAATCAGCCCCAGCATTTT,CASSLGQANNQPQHF
NA,TRBV12-3/TRBV12-4,TRBJ1-6,few,TGTGCCAGCAGTAGAGGAGGGACGCGACGATCACCCCTCCACTTT,CASSRGGTRRSPLHF
NA,TRBV12-3/TRBV12-4,TRBJ2-7,NA,TGTGCCAGCAGTTTATTCAGCCAAACCTACGAGCAGTACTTC,CASSLFSQTYEQYF
TRBD1,TRBV4-1,TRBJ1-2,few,TGCGCCAGCAGCCAGTACAGGGGCATCTATGGCTACACCTTC,CASSQYRGIYGYTF
NA,TRBV4-2,TRBJ2-7,NA,TGTGCCAGCAGCCAAGCCCCGTCCTACGAGCAGTACTTC,CASSQAPSYEQYF
NA,TRBV20-1,TRBJ2-3,NA,TGCAGTGCTAGAGATCTTCTTGGGCGGGACAGAGATACGCAGTATTTT,CSARDLLGRDRDTQYF
TRBD2,TRBV7-3,TRBJ2-1,many,TGTGCCAGTTCTAGCGGTACCTACAATGAGCAGTTCTTC,CASSSGTYNEQFF
NA,TRBV20-1,TRBJ2-5,NA,TGCAGTGCTAGATGGGGAGGAGAGACCCAGTACTTC,CSARWGGETQYF
TRBD2,TRBV20-1,TRBJ2-1,NA,TGCAGTGCTAGAGTAATTAGCGGGCCCAATGAGCAGTTCTTC,CSARVISGPNEQFF
TRBD2,TRBV5-1,TRBJ2-7,NA,TGCGCCAGCAGCTTACTAGCGGGAGCCTCCTACGAGCAGTACTTC,CASSLLAGASYEQYF
TRBD2,TRBV6-5,TRBJ2-7,NA,TGTGCCAGCAGTCGTAGCGGGACGCACTCCTACGAGCAGTACTTC,CASSRSGTHSYEQYF
TRBD2,TRBV18,TRBJ2-1,few,TGTGCCAGCTCACCAGTGGTAGCGGGAGTCTCCTACAATGAGCAGTTCTTC,CASSPVVAGVSYNEQFF
NA,TRBV7-2,TRBJ1-2,NA,TGTGCCAGCAGCTTAGGGGGGGATCCGAACTATGGCTACACCTTC,CASSLGGDPNYGYTF
NA,TRBV14,TRBJ1-2,NA,TGTGCCAGCAGCCAAGGGCGCACCAGGGTCAACTATGGCTACACCTTC,CASSQGRTRVNYGYTF
NA,TRBV12-3/TRBV12-4,TRBJ1-3,NA,TGTGCCAGCAGTTTTTTGGGAGCAAACGGAAACACCATATATTTT,CASSFLGANGNTIYF
TRBD2,TRBV5-6,TRBJ2-1,NA,TGTGCCAGCAGCTCCCTTCCTCTAGCGGGAGTTGGTGAGCAGTTCTTC,CASSSLPLAGVGEQFF
NA,TRBV5-1,TRBJ1-1,few,TGCGCCAGCAGCTTGGCGGTCAGGGGTATGGGCGCTGAAGCTTTCTTT,CASSLAVRGMGAEAFF
TRBD1,TRBV6-1,TRBJ1-6,few,TGTGCCAGCGAGGGACAGGGCTTCCCAATGCCCAATTCACCCCTCCACTTT,CASEGQGFPMPNSPLHF
TRBD2,TRBV7-2,TRBJ2-1,many,TGTGCCAGCAGCTTAAGCCTCAGACTAGCGGGATCCGATGAGCAGTTCTTC,CASSLSLRLAGSDEQFF
TRBD2,TRBV7-7,TRBJ2-3,once,TGTGCCAGCAGCTCAGTAGCGGGAGCAGATACGCAGTATTTT,CASSSVAGADTQYF
TRBD2,TRBV7-9,TRBJ2-3,few,TGTGCCAGCAGCTTAAGGCTAGCGGGAAGCACAGATACGCAGTATTTT,CASSLRLAGSTDTQYF
TRBD2,TRBV7-3,TRBJ2-3,NA,TGTGCCAGCAGCCCATTTATGAGCGGGAGGCACCCTAGCACAGATACGCAGTATTTT,CASSPFMSGRHPSTDTQYF
NA,TRBV14,TRBJ2-1,few,TGTGCCAGCAGCCAGGGAGTCAGGGAGCAGTTCTTC,CASSQGVREQFF
TRBD2,TRBV6-2/TRBV6-3,TRBJ2-2,NA,TGTGCCAGCAGGCTAGCGGGAGGCACCGGGGAGCTGTTTTTT,CASRLAGGTGELFF
NA,TRBV18,TRBJ2-1,many,TGTGCCAGCTCACCGGGGACTGGGCCCTACAATGAGCAGTTCTTC,CASSPGTGPYNEQFF